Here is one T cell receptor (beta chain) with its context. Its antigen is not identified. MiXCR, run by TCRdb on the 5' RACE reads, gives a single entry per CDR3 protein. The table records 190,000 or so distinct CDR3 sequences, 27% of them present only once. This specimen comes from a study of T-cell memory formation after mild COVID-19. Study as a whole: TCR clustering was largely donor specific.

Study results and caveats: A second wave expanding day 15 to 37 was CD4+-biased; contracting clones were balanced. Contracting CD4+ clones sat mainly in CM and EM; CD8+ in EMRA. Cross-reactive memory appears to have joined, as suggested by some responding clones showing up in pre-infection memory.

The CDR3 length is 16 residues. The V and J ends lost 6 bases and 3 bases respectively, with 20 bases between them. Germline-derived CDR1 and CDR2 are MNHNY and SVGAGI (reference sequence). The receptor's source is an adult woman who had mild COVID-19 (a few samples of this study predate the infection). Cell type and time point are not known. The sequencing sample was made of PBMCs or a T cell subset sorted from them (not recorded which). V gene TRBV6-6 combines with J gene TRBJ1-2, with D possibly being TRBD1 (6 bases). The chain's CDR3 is CASRYPSGAAYYGYTF. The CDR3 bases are TGTGCCAGCAGATACCCATCGGGGGCGGCCTACTATGGCTACACCTTC.